A selection of T cell receptor beta chains follows, all from one sample in a study of beta chain features in type 1 diabetes. The protocol was immunoSEQ multiplex PCR, while the TCRdb copy is restricted to in-frame clones and leaves out a portion. The sample includes 200,000 to 300,000 clones, approximately 11% of them seen just once. Sequencing was done on a sample of naive CD4+ T cells from blood. These receptors originate from a man aged 25 to 45 with type 1 diabetes. CDR3s include the opening cysteine and the closing phenylalanine or tryptophan.

TRBJ1-1 | TRBV16 | CASSRWSWNGGTEAFF
TRBJ1-6 | TRBV2 | CASSSTGAGSPLHF
TRBJ2-1 | TRBV5-1 | CASSDRTGSYNEQFF
TRBJ1-1 | TRBV7-9 | CASSLYRENTEAFF
TRBJ1-5 | TRBV5-6 | CASSLTVSGPQHF
TRBJ1-3 | TRBV7-2 | CASATGSPNTIYF
TRBJ2-3 | TRBV7-8 | CASSPGTPSDTQYF
TRBJ1-1 | TRBV6-5 | CASSMSGTEAFF
TRBJ1-6 | TRBV9 | CASSGNGDSPLHF
TRBJ2-3 | TRBV2 | CASSGPAAGTDTQYF
TRBJ1-3 | TRBV7-2 | CASRMAGSGNTIYF
TRBJ2-6 | TRBV11-2 | CASSSGLLGANVLTF
. | TRBV5-1 | CASSAGTGTSYEQYF
TRBJ1-5 | TRBV27 | CASSFQGASNQPQHF
TRBJ2-7 | TRBV7-8 | CATLSGRFREQYF
TRBJ2-7 | TRBV7-9 | CASSLTGGGLEQYF
TRBJ2-5 | TRBV19 | CASSTMAGSETQYF
TRBJ2-7 | TRBV12-5 | CASGWERGFSYEQYF
TRBJ2-3 | TRBV11-2 | CASSPTLGQARSGTQYF
TRBJ2-3 | TRBV6-1 | CASTSGTASTDTQYF
TRBJ2-3 | TRBV4-2 | CASSQDASKAGGGTDTQYF
TRBJ1-5 | TRBV7-9 | CASSPQGQPQHF
TRBJ2-3 | TRBV2 | CASNTRQGSTDTQYF
TRBJ2-1 | TRBV11-2 | CASSPVPGVSYNEQFF
TRBJ1-1 | TRBV5-1 | CASSLGGSLVPEAFF
TRBJ2-1 | TRBV7-9 | CASSTLAVSSYNEQFF
TRBJ2-7 | TRBV27 | CASSPSEAYEQYF
TRBJ2-2 | TRBV7-2 | CASSSTSGVTGELFF
TRBJ2-7 | TRBV30 | CAWSATGYHEQYF
TRBJ1-5 | TRBV5-5 | CASSLGGGRNQPQHF
TRBJ2-5 | TRBV11-2 | CASSLSGGQETQYF
TRBJ1-3 | TRBV7-8 | CASSPRTGSGNTIYF
TRBJ1-6 | TRBV23-1 | CASSPGSPLHF
TRBJ1-5 | TRBV18 | CASSGEWGLSNQPQHF
TRBJ2-5 | TRBV5-1 | CASSSSDRAETQYF
TRBJ1-5 | TRBV29-1 | CSGFYSNQPQHF
TRBJ2-5 | TRBV9 | CASSLSTDREETQYF
TRBJ2-5 | TRBV6-5 | CASSYSSPEETQYF
TRBJ2-5 | TRBV9 | CASSVGGLAGAQETQYF
TRBJ1-5 | TRBV10-3 | CAISVGGLQPQHF